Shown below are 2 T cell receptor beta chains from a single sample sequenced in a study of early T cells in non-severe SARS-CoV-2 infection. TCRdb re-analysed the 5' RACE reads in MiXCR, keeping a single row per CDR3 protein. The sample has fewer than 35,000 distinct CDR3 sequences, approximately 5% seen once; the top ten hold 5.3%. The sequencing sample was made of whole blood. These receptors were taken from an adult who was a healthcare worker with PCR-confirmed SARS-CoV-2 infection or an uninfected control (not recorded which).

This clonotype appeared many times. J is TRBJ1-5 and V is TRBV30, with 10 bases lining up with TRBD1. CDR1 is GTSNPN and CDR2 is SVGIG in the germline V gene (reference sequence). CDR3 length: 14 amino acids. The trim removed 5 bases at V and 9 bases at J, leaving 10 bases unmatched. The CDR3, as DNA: TGTGCCTGGGCCGGACAGGGGGTCCTCGGGCCCCAGCATTTT. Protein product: CAWAGQGVLGPQHF.

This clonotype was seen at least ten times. CDR3 coding DNA: TGTGCCAGTAGTATGGGGGACAGGGAATACGGCTACACCTTC. Amino acids: CASSMGDREYGYTF. This sequence joins TRBV19 and TRBJ1-2; TRBD1 agrees at 9 bases. The CDR3 loop spans 14 amino acids. CDR1 is LNHDA, CDR2 SQIVND, per germline (reference sequence). The junction had 7 bases not matched to a gene; V was cut back by 3 bases and J by 8 bases.